The 11 T cell receptor beta chains below all came from one sample that was sequenced in a study of graft-versus-host responses after intestinal transplantation. Their antigens remain unidentified. TCRdb's copy holds only in-frame clones and misses some; the assay was immunoSEQ multiplex PCR. The sample has more than 85,000 clones, 80% to 95% seen once; the top ten hold 0.4% to 0.65%. This specimen was unstimulated CD8+ T cells sorted from spleen or lymph node cells, taken before intestinal transplant. These receptor sequences come from a human donor who received an intestinal transplant.

The chain couples TRBV30 to TRBJ1-5; possibly TRBD1 for D (5 bases). Trimming removed 4 bases at V and 5 bases at J, with 12 bases between. The CDR3 length is 13 residues. From germline, CDR1 is GTSNPN and CDR2 SVGIG (reference sequence). CDR3 in DNA: TGTGCCTGGAACCCCGGGGGGGATCAGCCCCAGCATTTT. Translation: CAWNPGGDQPQHF.

This clone has a single count. The chain uses TRBV15 and TRBJ2-4; 10 bases align to TRBD1. The CDR3 runs 15 residues. Germline V gene sequence: CDR1 LNHNV, CDR2 YYDKDF (reference sequence). V dropped 6 bases and J dropped 4; count of bases not matched to a gene: 6. As DNA, the CDR3 is TGTGCCACCAGTTATCCGGGACAGGGGAAAAACATTCAGTACTTC. Its protein is CATSYPGQGKNIQYF.

The CDR3 nucleotides are TGTGCCAGCAGCCTCAATCAACGGGGCCCCGGGCCCTACAATGAGCAGTTCTTC. It encodes CASSLNQRGPGPYNEQFF. The gene calls are TRBV7-8 and TRBJ2-1; tentatively, D is TRBD1 or TRBD2 (5 bases each). CDR3 length equals 18 residues. CDR1 SGHVS and CDR2 FQNEAQ come from the germline V gene. The V end lost 5 bases, the J end lost 2 bases, and 22 bases lay between the germline ends.

This clone has a single count. The chain recombines TRBV27 with TRBJ1-1; D ambiguous. Germline CDR1 reads MNHEY; CDR2 reads SMNVEV (reference sequence). The V end was cut by 2 bases, the J end by 1 base, with 11 bases between. The CDR3 loop spans 15 amino acids. The CDR3: CASSLAPLGNTEAFF. The DNA for the CDR3 is TGTGCCAGCAGTTTAGCCCCTCTGGGGAACACTGAAGCTTTCTTT.

The genes are TRBV4-1 and TRBJ2-7, with D unclear. V lost 1 base and J 3 bases, leaving 7 bases between the germline ends. There are 13 residues in the CDR3. Germline CDR1 MGHRA, CDR2 YSYEKL. The CDR3 here is CASSQGVSYEQYF. For the CDR3, the DNA is TGCGCCAGCAGCCAAGGGGTGAGCTACGAGCAGTACTTC.

Here the CDR3 reads CASSLGVSGELFF. DNA for the CDR3: TGTGCCAGCAGCCTAGGGGTATCCGGGGAGCTGTTTTTT. The chain is built from TRBV7-6 and TRBJ2-2; tentatively, D is TRBD1 (5 bases). Germline V lookup: CDR1 SGHVS, CDR2 FNYEAQ. V dropped 5 bases and J dropped 6 bases, with 10 bases sitting between them. The CDR3 covers 13 residues.

The genes are TRBV7-6 and TRBJ2-3; TRBD1 matches 9 bases. The V segment lost 4 bases and the J segment 5 bases; nucleotides outside the gene matches: 10. The CDR3 spans 16 residues. Per the germline V gene, CDR1 is SGHVS and CDR2 is FNYEAQ. The CDR3 loop is CASSYPGTGPLDTQYF. The CDR3 DNA reads TGTGCCAGCAGCTATCCCGGGACAGGGCCCTTAGATACGCAGTATTTT.

V gene TRBV10-2 combines with J gene TRBJ2-1; 11 nucleotides line up with TRBD2. Unmatched junction bases numbered 19, after V lost 10 bases and J lost 2 bases. CDR1 WSHSY and CDR2 SAAADI come from the germline V gene. The CDR3 is 19 amino acids. The CDR3 DNA is TGCGCCACCGCGGAGAGGCTAGCGGGAGGAGCAGGTCCCTACAATGAGCAGTTCTTC. As protein: CATAERLAGGAGPYNEQFF.

The count of this clone is one. J is TRBJ1-5 and V is TRBV27, with TRBD1 matching 9 bases. The CDR3 is 14 residues long. With 3 bases clipped from V and 4 bases from J, the junction kept 1 base outside the gene matches. The germline V gene has CDR1 MNHEY and CDR2 SMNVEV (reference sequence). In DNA form, the CDR3 reads TGTGCCAGCAGTTTGGGGACAGGGAATCAGCCCCAGCATTTT. Its protein product is CASSLGTGNQPQHF.

This clone was seen only once. V gene TRBV28 combines with J gene TRBJ2-7; no definite D call. V lost 2 bases to trimming and J lost 5 bases, with 7 bases between them. Germline V CDR1 and CDR2: MDHEN, SYDVKM. This CDR3 comprises 12 residues. The DNA of the CDR3 is TGTGCCAGCAGTTTAGAGGAAGACGAGCAGTACTTC. Its protein product is CASSLEEDEQYF.

V usage is TRBV7-2 and J usage is TRBJ2-7; 9 positions agree with TRBD2. The CDR3 loop spans 15 amino acids. Germline loops: CDR1 SGHTA, CDR2 FQGNSA. J was trimmed by 2 bases and V by 6 bases; bases with no gene match: 8. CDR3: CASRPTSGRTYEQYF. CDR3 DNA: TGTGCCAGCAGACCTACTAGCGGGCGTACCTACGAGCAGTACTTC.